Shown below are 24 T cell receptor beta chains from a single sample sequenced in a study of blood T cell repertoires in COVID-19. Clones were sequenced by immunoSEQ multiplex PCR, and TCRdb holds only the in-frame ones, with some missing. The sample lists 65,000 to 85,000 clones, roughly 84% occurring once. Sequenced input: peripheral blood. The receptor source for this set is a woman younger than 30 with acute or convalescent COVID-19.

The chain couples TRBV5-8 to TRBJ2-6; D is possibly TRBD1 (6 bases). This CDR3 comprises 14 residues. The germline gives CDR1 SGHTS, CDR2 YDEGEE. Trimming took off 7 bases at V and 4 bases at J, with 12 bases between the two ends. The CDR3 is CASESGVGANVLTF. CDR3 coding DNA: TGTGCCAGCGAATCAGGGGTAGGGGCCAACGTCCTGACTTTC.

The V call is TRBV6-5, the J call TRBJ1-4, with 10 bases that match TRBD1. Per the germline V gene, CDR1 is MNHEY and CDR2 is SVGAGI. Trimming removed 7 bases from V and 5 bases from J; junction bases left unmatched: 7. There are 15 residues in the CDR3. DNA for the CDR3: TGTGCCAGCACCCGAAGGGGACAGGGGAATGAAAAACTGTTTTTT. Translating it yields CASTRRGQGNEKLFF.

The rearrangement joins TRBV14 to TRBJ1-1, with D hard to call. The V end lost 3 bases, the J end lost 2 bases, and 16 bases lay between the germline ends. In germline, CDR1 is SGHDN, CDR2 FVKESK. The CDR3 extends over 16 amino acids. CDR3 coding DNA: TGTGCCAGCAGCCAGGACGGATGGGAGGGAAACACTGAAGCTTTCTTT. This codes for CASSQDGWEGNTEAFF.

The gene calls are TRBV6-1 and TRBJ2-1; D gene ambiguous. CDR3 length equals 16 residues. CDR1 MNHNS and CDR2 SASEGT come from the germline V gene. V was cut by 2 bases and J by 7 bases, with 18 bases left in between. CDR3 nucleotide sequence: TGTGCCAGCAGTGAACAATTAGCTCCTCGAGGTAATGAGCAGTTCTTC. Translated, it gives CASSEQLAPRGNEQFF.

This clone was seen a handful of times. The V call is TRBV30, the J call TRBJ1-3, with 7 bases matching TRBD1. V was clipped by 1 base and J by 8 bases; unmatched bases: 5. CDR3 length: 13 amino acids. The germline V gene encodes CDR1 GTSNPN and CDR2 SVGIG (reference sequence). CDR3: CAWSADRADTIYF. The DNA of the CDR3 is TGTGCCTGGAGTGCCGACAGGGCGGACACCATATATTTT.

The chain joins TRBV10-3 to TRBJ1-4; D gene unclear. V lost 4 bases and J 4 bases, leaving 7 bases between the germline ends. CDR3 length equals 13 residues. Germline V lookup: CDR1 ENHRY, CDR2 SYGVKD. Here the CDR3 DNA reads TGTGCCATCAGTGGGTCCTTTAATGAAAAACTGTTTTTT. Its translation: CAISGSFNEKLFF.

In regard to this clone: The same CDR3 can be traced to other DNA sequences in this sample. The chain uses TRBV6-5 and TRBJ1-3; possibly TRBD1 for D (5 bases). The CDR3 sequence is 13 residues long. Trimming took 5 bases from V and 1 from J, leaving 6 bases between them. Looked up from germline, CDR1 is MNHEY and CDR2 is SVGAGI. The chain's CDR3 is CASSTGSGNTIYF. In DNA form, the CDR3 reads TGTGCCAGCAGTACAGGTTCTGGAAACACCATATATTTT.

This clone was recorded once. This chain uses TRBV7-9 with TRBJ2-1; 11 nucleotides align to TRBD2. The germline V gene encodes CDR1 SEHNR and CDR2 FQNEAQ (reference sequence). This CDR3 contains 15 residues. Germline trimming cut 5 bases from V and 5 bases from J; bases unmatched to any gene: 5. CDR3 DNA: TGTGCCAGCAGCCCGGGACTAGCGGCAGACAATGAGCAGTTCTTC. It encodes CASSPGLAADNEQFF.

The chain couples TRBV9 to TRBJ2-3, with 7 bases fitting TRBD2. The CDR3 consists of 15 residues. Germline assignment: CDR1 SGDLS and CDR2 YYNGEE. V lost 0 bases, J lost 4 bases, and 5 bases stayed unmatched. CDR3 sequence: CASSVVGAGADTQYF. CDR3 in DNA: TGTGCCAGCAGCGTAGTAGGTGCGGGAGCAGATACGCAGTATTTT. The variable domain in full, with the rest retrieved from reference TRBV9 and TRBJ2-3, is DSGVTQTPKHLITATGQRVTLRCSPRSGDLSVYWYQQSLDQGLQFLIQYYNGEERAKGNILERFSAQQFPDLHSELNLSSLELGDSALYFCASSVVGAGADTQYFGPGTRLTVL.

Turning to this clone: This sample also contains other DNA sequences that code for the same CDR3. Written as DNA, the CDR3 is TGTGCCAGCAGTGAAGGGCTCCCTTATAATTCACCCCTCCACTTT. It is translated as CASSEGLPYNSPLHF. V usage is TRBV6-1 and J usage is TRBJ1-6, with D unresolved. The germline CDR1 and CDR2 sequences are MNHNS and SASEGT. The length of the CDR3 is 15 residues. V was clipped by 1 base and J by 4 bases, with 8 bases between them.

Notes on this clone: This specimen includes other DNA sequences encoding the same CDR3. The chain carries TRBV7-2 and TRBJ1-3; no reliable D call. This CDR3 spans 15 amino acids. V was pared by 0 bases and J by 2 bases, with 8 bases between. Germline V gives CDR1 SGHTA, CDR2 FQGNSA. CDR3 bases: TGTGCCAGCAGCTTAGCACGGGGAACTGGAAACACCATATATTTT. Its translation is CASSLARGTGNTIYF.

The rearrangement links TRBV11-2 to TRBJ2-2; a weak D match, TRBD1 (6 bases). V was cut by 5 bases and J by 5 bases, with 12 bases left in between. Germline V gives CDR1 SGHAT, CDR2 FQNNGV. The CDR3 contains 14 residues. The CDR3 sequence is CASSPQGWTGELFF. The CDR3 coding sequence is TGTGCCAGCAGCCCCCAGGGGTGGACCGGGGAGCTGTTTTTT.

This clone was seen once. This rearrangement joins TRBV19 to TRBJ1-6, with 8 bases identical to TRBD1. Germline V gene sequence: CDR1 LNHDA, CDR2 SQIVND (reference sequence). The CDR3 covers 15 residues. The V segment lost 3 bases and the J segment 10 bases; nucleotides outside the gene matches: 8. CDR3 amino acids: CASSIAGQGDSPLHF. In DNA, the CDR3 is TGTGCCAGTAGTATTGCCGGACAGGGAGACTCACCCCTCCACTTT.

The chain uses TRBV7-9 and TRBJ2-7; 13 bases fit TRBD2. The length of the CDR3 is 16 residues. Per germline, CDR1 SEHNR and CDR2 FQNEAQ (reference sequence). The J segment lost 4 bases and the V segment lost 1 base, leaving 4 bases of the junction unmatched. The CDR3 DNA reads TGTGCCAGCAGCTTAGGGACTAGCGGGAGTGTGTACGAGCAGTACTTC. Its protein is CASSLGTSGSVYEQYF.

This chain links TRBV6-2 or TRBV6-3 with TRBJ1-5; no clear D. CDR1 and CDR2 (germline): MNHEY, SVGEGT. V lost 0 bases and J lost 9, with 15 bases in between. CDR3 size: 15 residues. As DNA, the CDR3 is TGTGCCAGCAGTTACTCCGCTTTCGGAGGGCCGCCCCAGCATTTT. The encoded protein is CASSYSAFGGPPQHF.

The gene calls are TRBV4-1 and TRBJ1-1; the D gene is possibly TRBD1 (6 bases). This CDR3 has 15 residues. V lost 4 bases and J 1 base, leaving 13 bases between the germline ends. Germline loops: CDR1 MGHRA, CDR2 YSYEKL. The CDR3 bases are TGCGCCAGCAGCCCTATGCCCAGGGGGAACACTGAAGCTTTCTTT. Its translation: CASSPMPRGNTEAFF.

V and J are TRBV2 and TRBJ1-5; no reliable D call. The length of the CDR3 is 12 residues. Per the germline V gene, CDR1 is SNHLY and CDR2 is FYNNEI. Between the trimmed V and J ends, which lost 4 bases and 2 bases, there was a span of 3 bases. In DNA form, the CDR3 reads TGTGCCAGCAGTGCGGGCAATCAGCCCCAGCATTTT. It specifies CASSAGNQPQHF.

The gene calls are TRBV6-1 and TRBJ1-5; 10 positions match TRBD1. V was clipped by 1 base and J by 3 bases; unmatched bases: 6. Germline V CDR1 and CDR2: MNHNS, SASEGT. The CDR3 is 17 residues long. CDR3 nucleotide sequence: TGTGCCAGCAGTGAAGTGGACAGGGGGGGGTTCAATCAGCCCCAGCATTTT. It yields the protein CASSEVDRGGFNQPQHF.

This clone has more than one count but fewer than ten. The V call is TRBV28, the J call TRBJ1-5, with D possibly matching TRBD1 (5 bases). CDR1 and CDR2 from the germline V gene are MDHEN and SYDVKM. The CDR3 is 17 residues long. V lost 4 bases and J 1 base, leaving 17 bases between the germline ends. Here the CDR3 DNA reads TGTGCCAGCAGTTCCCTACGGGGCGGGAGGAGCAATCAGCCCCAGCATTTT. It codes for CASSSLRGGRSNQPQHF.

This clone was detected only once. This chain connects TRBV7-6 to TRBJ2-2; unclear D gene. Germline CDR1 is SGHVS and CDR2 is FNYEAQ. This CDR3 contains 15 residues. Trimming cost V 1 base and J 5 bases, with 11 bases left between them. CDR3 nucleotides: TGTGCCAGCAGCTTAGGCCCGGGTCTGACCGGGGAGCTGTTTTTT. Amino acids: CASSLGPGLTGELFF.

V is TRBV15 and J is TRBJ1-5; weak D call: TRBD1 (6 bases). Between the trimmed V and J ends, which lost 1 base and 0 bases, there was a span of 19 bases. The V gene's germline CDR1 is LNHNV and CDR2 YYDKDF (reference sequence). The CDR3 totals 19 residues. The CDR3 DNA reads as TGTGCCACCAGCAGAGTTGGGGCAGGGGCAAGACATAGCAATCAGCCCCAGCATTTT. Encoded protein: CATSRVGAGARHSNQPQHF.

This clone was counted only a few times. The chain is built from TRBV12-3 or TRBV12-4 and TRBJ2-2; D unresolved. The CDR3 totals 13 residues. Trimming shortened V by 3 bases and J by 10 bases, and 12 bases separated the two germline ends. CDR3 sequence (DNA): TGTGCCAGCAGTTTTGGGCCCCTCTTGGAGCTGTTTTTT. Protein product: CASSFGPLLELFF.

The V and J genes are TRBV29-1 and TRBJ2-7; 8 bases match TRBD1. Germline V gene sequence: CDR1 SQVTM, CDR2 ANQGSEA. The CDR3 sequence is 13 residues long. With V trimmed by 7 bases and J by 5 bases, 10 bases remained unmatched. Here the CDR3 DNA reads TGCAGCGCCGGGACAGGTGGTCCCCACGAGCAGTACTTC. This gives the protein CSAGTGGPHEQYF.

Written as DNA, the CDR3 is TGTGCCAGCAGCCGGACAGTCCCAAGTCCGAACTACAATGAGCAGTTCTTC. Amino acid sequence: CASSRTVPSPNYNEQFF. The V call is TRBV13, the J call TRBJ2-1; tentatively, D is TRBD1 (6 bases). The CDR3 covers 17 residues. CDR1 PRHDT and CDR2 FYEKMQ come from the germline V gene (reference sequence). V lost 5 bases to trimming and J lost 3 bases, with 20 bases between them.